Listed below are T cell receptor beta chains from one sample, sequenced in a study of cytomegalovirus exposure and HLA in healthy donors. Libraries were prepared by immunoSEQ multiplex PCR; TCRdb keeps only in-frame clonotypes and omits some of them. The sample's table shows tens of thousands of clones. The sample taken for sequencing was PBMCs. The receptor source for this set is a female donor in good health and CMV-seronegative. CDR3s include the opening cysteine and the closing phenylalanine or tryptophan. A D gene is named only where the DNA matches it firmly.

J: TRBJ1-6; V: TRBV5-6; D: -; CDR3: CASSTGVSYNSPLHF; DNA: TGTGCCAGCAGCACGGGGGTCTCCTATAATTCACCCCTACACTTT
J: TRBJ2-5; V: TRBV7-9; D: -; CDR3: CASSPWVGGGSQETQYF; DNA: TGTGCCAGCAGCCCCTGGGTGGGCGGGGGCTCGCAAGAGACCCAGTACTTC
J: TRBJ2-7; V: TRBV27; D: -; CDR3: CASSASSYEQYF; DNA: TGTGCCAGCAGTGCTAGCTCCTACGAGCAGTACTTC
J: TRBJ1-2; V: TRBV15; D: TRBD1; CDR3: CATSRSSLSALGQGDYGYTF; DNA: TGTGCCACCAGCAGATCTTCCCTCTCCGCTCTGGGACAGGGAGATTATGGCTACACCTTC
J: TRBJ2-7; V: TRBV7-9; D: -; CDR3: CASSLHSGSYEQYF; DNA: TGTGCCAGCAGCTTACACAGCGGATCCTACGAGCAGTACTTC
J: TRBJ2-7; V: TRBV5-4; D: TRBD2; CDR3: CASSFSPGGAYEQYF; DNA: TGTGCCAGCAGCTTTTCCCCGGGGGGTGCCTACGAGCAGTACTTC
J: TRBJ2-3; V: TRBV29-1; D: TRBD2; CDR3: CSVRTSGGLSTDTQYF; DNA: TGCAGCGTCCGGACTAGCGGGGGGCTAAGCACAGATACGCAGTATTTT
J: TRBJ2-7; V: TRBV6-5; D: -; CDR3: CASSYGREYEQYF; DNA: TGTGCCAGCAGTTACGGCCGGGAGTACGAGCAGTACTTC
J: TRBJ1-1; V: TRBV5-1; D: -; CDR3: CASRVRVGGDTEAFF; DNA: TGCGCCAGCAGGGTCAGGGTGGGGGGGGACACTGAAGCTTTCTTT
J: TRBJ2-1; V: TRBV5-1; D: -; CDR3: CASSLETQGNEQFF; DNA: TGCGCCAGCAGCTTGGAGACACAGGGAAATGAGCAGTTCTTC
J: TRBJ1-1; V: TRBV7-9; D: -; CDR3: CASSLRENTEAFF; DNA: TGTGCCAGCAGCCTTAGAGAGAACACTGAAGCTTTCTTT
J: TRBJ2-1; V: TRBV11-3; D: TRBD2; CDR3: CASSGRDEQFF; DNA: TGTGCCAGCAGCGGGAGGGATGAGCAGTTCTTC
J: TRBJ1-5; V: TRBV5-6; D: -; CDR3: CASSLRVGRGAYQPQHF; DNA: TGTGCCAGCAGCTTGAGAGTGGGCAGGGGCGCATATCAGCCCCAGCATTTT
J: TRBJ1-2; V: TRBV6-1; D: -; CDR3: CASSDPRGLKTYGYTF; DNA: TGTGCCAGCAGTGACCCTCGAGGACTTAAAACCTATGGCTACACCTTC
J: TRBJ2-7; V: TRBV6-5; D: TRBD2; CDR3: CASLGLAGAHYEQYF; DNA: TGTGCCAGCCTGGGACTAGCGGGAGCCCACTACGAGCAGTACTTC
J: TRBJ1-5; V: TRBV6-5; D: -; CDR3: CASTPRRGNQPQHF; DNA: TGTGCCAGCACCCCGCGGAGGGGCAATCAGCCCCAGCATTTT
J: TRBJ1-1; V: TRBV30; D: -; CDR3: CAWSVARLNTEAFF; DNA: TGTGCCTGGAGTGTCGCCAGGTTGAACACTGAAGCTTTCTTT
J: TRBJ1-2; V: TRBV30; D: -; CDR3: CAWSVPGRGPLNYGYTF; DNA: TGTGCCTGGAGTGTACCGGGCAGGGGCCCCTTGAACTATGGCTACACCTTC